The sequence of this T cell receptor beta chain was determined in a study of OX40 agonist ivuxolimab in advanced cancers. Study context: Ivuxolimab doses were 0.01, 0.1, 0.3, 1.5, 3 or 10 mg/kg every 2 weeks. General study points: Relative to CD4+, CD8+ T cells held more expanded clones on average. Also showing low normalized T-cell clonal expansion were some of the nonresponders.

Libraries were prepared by immunoSEQ multiplex PCR; TCRdb keeps only in-frame clonotypes and omits some of them. The profile shows tens of thousands of clones, approximately 89% of them singletons. With 2 bases removed from V and 2 bases from J, the gap between germline ends came to 8 bases. CDR1 and CDR2 from the germline V gene are SGHNT and YENEEA. This CDR3 has 14 amino acids. Points on this clone: As yet, its antigen is unknown.

This chain uses TRBV11-3 with TRBJ2-3; no reliable D call. This sequence was found in an adult with an advanced solid tumor such as melanoma, head and neck, liver or kidney cancer. The source was CD4+ or CD8+ T cells sorted from blood, collected in a trial of the OX40 agonist ivuxolimab. CDR3 in amino acids: CASSLTRFTDTQYF. Here the CDR3 DNA reads TGTGCCAGCAGCTTAACGCGGTTCACAGATACGCAGTATTTT.